The clone carrying this TCR beta chain occurred once. The CDR3 length is 14 residues. Germline V gene lookup returns CDR1 SGHRS and CDR2 YFSETQ. The trim removed 2 bases at V and 2 bases at J, leaving 1 base unmatched. This entry comes from a study of early T cells in non-severe SARS-CoV-2 infection. TCRdb called the 5' RACE reads again in MiXCR, with one record for every CDR3 protein. Altogether under 100,000 distinct CDR3 sequences are present, roughly 11% being singletons, with the ten largest covering roughly 5%. This TCR was recovered from an adult who was a healthcare worker with PCR-confirmed SARS-CoV-2 infection or an uninfected control (not recorded which). Sequencing was carried out using whole blood. The rearrangement joins TRBV5-1 to TRBJ1-5; 7 bases line up with TRBD1. CDR3 sequence reads: CASSFTGGNQPQHF. In DNA, the CDR3 is TGCGCCAGCAGCTTTACAGGGGGCAATCAGCCCCAGCATTTT.